The present T cell receptor (beta chain) was sequenced within a study of blood T cells in healthy people across ages. Study-wide findings and caveats: Among T cells, TCR beta diversity per million cells dropped roughly linearly as age rose. Considered underestimates were the diversity estimates obtained from one million T cells. Naive T cell percentage and TCR beta diversity correlated strongly.

This clonotype was detected only a few times. The antigen is not known. A second PCR, run for 7 to 11 cycles, used a sample-barcoded 5' primer plus a J-beta primer mix. In TCRdb, the 5' RACE reads were re-called with MiXCR into one record per CDR3 protein. The table records hundreds of thousands of distinct CDR3 sequences, roughly 50% of them present only once. CDR1 is MGHRA and CDR2 is YSYEKL in the germline V gene. This CDR3 is 18 amino acids long. The V segment lost 2 bases and the J segment 2 bases; nucleotides outside the gene matches: 6. The sample comprised blood. The clonotype originates from a man older than 75 in good health. The J gene is TRBJ2-1, the V gene TRBV4-1, with TRBD2 matching over 13 bases. The CDR3 nucleotides read TGCGCCAGCAGCCAACGGACTAGCGGGAGAACGACCTACAATGAGCAGTTCTTC. Protein sequence: CASSQRTSGRTTYNEQFF.